The clone carrying this T cell receptor beta chain was detected only a few times. Single TCR cDNA molecules each had their own unique molecular identifier. TCRdb passed the 5' RACE reads through MiXCR, listing each CDR3 protein once. Of around 6,000 distinct CDR3 sequences in the sample, under 20% were seen once. Germline CDR1 SGHTA, CDR2 FQGNSA. The CDR3 loop spans 16 amino acids. The V end was cut by 7 bases, the J end by 2 bases, with 18 bases between. Specified time point: sample taken at primary tumor resection. The data stem from a study of spatial heterogeneity in lung cancer. Study in general: Sequences of the beta chain were consistently detected in greater numbers than alpha-chain sequences. Every unique TCR and UMI combination, on average, appeared more than ten times in raw reads.

The chain links TRBV7-2 to TRBJ2-1; no clear D gene. This material consisted of normal lung tissue next to the tumor, taken at surgery. The TCR originated in a male donor with early-stage non-small cell lung cancer. CDR3 sequence reads: CASTPEAVGTYNEQFF. CDR3 sequence (DNA): TGTGCCAGCACCCCAGAGGCTGTAGGGACCTACAATGAGCAGTTCTTC.